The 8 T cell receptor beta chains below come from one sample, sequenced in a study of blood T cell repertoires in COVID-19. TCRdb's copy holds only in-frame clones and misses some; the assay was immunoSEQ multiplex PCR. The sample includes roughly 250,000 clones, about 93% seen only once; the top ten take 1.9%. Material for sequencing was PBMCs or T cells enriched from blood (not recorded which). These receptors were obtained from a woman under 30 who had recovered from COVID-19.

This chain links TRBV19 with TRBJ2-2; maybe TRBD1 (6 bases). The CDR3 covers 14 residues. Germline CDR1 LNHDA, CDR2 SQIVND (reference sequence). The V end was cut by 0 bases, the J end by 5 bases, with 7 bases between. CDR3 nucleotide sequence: TGTGCCAGTAGTATAGAGAGGGGGACCGGGGAGCTGTTTTTT. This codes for CASSIERGTGELFF. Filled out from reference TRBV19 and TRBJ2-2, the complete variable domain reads DGGITQSPKYLFRKEGQNVTLSCEQNLNHDAMYWYRQDPGQGLRLIYYSQIVNDFQKGDIAEGYSVSREKKESFPLTVTSAQKNPTAFYLCASSIERGTGELFFGEGSRLTVL.

CDR3 loop: CASSIGTGSDEQFF. CDR3 DNA sequence: TGTGCCAGCTCCATAGGGACAGGGAGTGATGAGCAGTTCTTC. The gene calls are TRBV7-9 and TRBJ2-1; 9 bases fit TRBD1. Per the germline V gene, CDR1 is SEHNR and CDR2 is FQNEAQ (reference sequence). J was trimmed by 8 bases and V by 8 bases; bases with no gene match: 10. The CDR3 is 14 amino acids.

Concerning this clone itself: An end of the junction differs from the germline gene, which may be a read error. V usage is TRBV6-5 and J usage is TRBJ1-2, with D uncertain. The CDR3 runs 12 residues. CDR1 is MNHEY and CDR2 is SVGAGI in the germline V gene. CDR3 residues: CASSYSGGRPTF. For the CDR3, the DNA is TGTGCCAGCAGTTACTCGGGAGGACGGCCAACTTTC.

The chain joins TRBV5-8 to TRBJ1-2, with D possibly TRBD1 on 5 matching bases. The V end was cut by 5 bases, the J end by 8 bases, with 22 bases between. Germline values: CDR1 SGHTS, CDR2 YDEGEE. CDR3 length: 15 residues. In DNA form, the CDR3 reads TGTGCCAGCAGATTTACCCTTGGCGGGGGTGGAGGCTACACCTTC. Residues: CASRFTLGGGGGYTF.

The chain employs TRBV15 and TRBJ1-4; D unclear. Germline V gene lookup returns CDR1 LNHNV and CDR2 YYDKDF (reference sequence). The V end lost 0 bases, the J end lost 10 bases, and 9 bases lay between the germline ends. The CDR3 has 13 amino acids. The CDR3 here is CATSRDDFGKLFF. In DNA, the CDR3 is TGTGCCACCAGCAGAGATGATTTCGGAAAACTGTTTTTT.

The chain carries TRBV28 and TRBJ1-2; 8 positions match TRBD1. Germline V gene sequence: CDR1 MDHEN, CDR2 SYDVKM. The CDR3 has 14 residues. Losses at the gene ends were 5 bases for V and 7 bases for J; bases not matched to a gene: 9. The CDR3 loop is CASSTPGQVSGYTF. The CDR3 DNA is TGTGCCAGCAGTACACCGGGACAGGTTTCTGGCTACACCTTC.

The CDR3 nucleotides read TGTGCCAGCAACCGGGAGGGCACAGATACGCAGTATTTT. Translation gives CASNREGTDTQYF. The chain uses TRBV9 and TRBJ2-3; 7 positions match TRBD2. The V gene's germline CDR1 is SGDLS and CDR2 YYNGEE. The CDR3 totals 13 residues. V gave up 6 bases and J gave up 1 base; unmatched junction bases: 2.

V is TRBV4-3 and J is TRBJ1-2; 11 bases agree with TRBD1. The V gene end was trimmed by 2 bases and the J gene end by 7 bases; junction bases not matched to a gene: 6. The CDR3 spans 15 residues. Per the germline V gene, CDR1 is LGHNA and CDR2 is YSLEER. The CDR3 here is CASSQSRDRGSGYTF. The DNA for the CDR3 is TGCGCCAGCAGCCAAAGCCGGGACAGGGGGTCTGGCTACACCTTC.